The 32 T cell receptor beta chains given below trace back to one sample, sequenced in a study of Ad26.COV2.S vaccination and SARS-CoV-2 variants. Treatment in this sample: roughly 20 received Ad26.COV2.S at low or high dose, single or two shots; about 5 received placebo; per-sample allocation not given. Sampling was done on day 63 after the first vaccine or placebo injection. Clones were read by immunoSEQ multiplex PCR, and TCRdb kept only the in-frame ones, dropping some. The sample has 240,000 or so clones, over 75% seen once. This sample comprised peripheral blood, obtained in a trial of Ad26.COV2.S vaccine versus placebo. These receptors were taken from a person between 18 and 65 years old who received the Ad26.COV2.S COVID-19 vaccine or a placebo.

This chain uses TRBV30 with TRBJ2-3; 11 positions match TRBD1. This CDR3 has 17 residues. Germline V gives CDR1 GTSNPN, CDR2 SVGIG (reference sequence). The ends lost 2 bases at V and 2 bases at J; junction bases unmatched: 9. This chain's CDR3 is CAWSQDRGPGSTDTQYF. The CDR3 region has the DNA TGTGCCTGGAGTCAGGACAGGGGGCCTGGATCCACAGATACGCAGTATTTT.

The V gene is TRBV7-2, the J gene TRBJ2-1; 14 bases map to TRBD2. The CDR3 covers 17 residues. Germline values: CDR1 SGHTA, CDR2 FQGNSA. V shed 0 bases and J 4 bases; nucleotides not matched to a gene: 2. CDR3 DNA sequence: TGTGCCAGCAGCTTAGCCGGGACTAGCGGGGGATACAATGAGCAGTTCTTC. The encoded protein is CASSLAGTSGGYNEQFF.

The chain recombines TRBV7-9 with TRBJ1-6, with D tentatively TRBD1 (6 bases). The CDR3 extends over 15 amino acids. Germline V gene data show CDR1 as SEHNR and CDR2 as FQNEAQ (reference sequence). The V end lost 7 bases, the J end lost 7 bases, and 17 bases lay between the germline ends. In DNA form, the CDR3 reads TGTGCCAGCACCCGAAGCCCGGGACAAAATTCACCCCTCCACTTT. Its translation is CASTRSPGQNSPLHF.

The chain uses TRBV29-1 and TRBJ2-7, with 12 bases matching TRBD1. The germline V gene encodes CDR1 SQVTM and CDR2 ANQGSEA. V shed 7 bases and J 7 bases; nucleotides not matched to a gene: 8. CDR3 length: 13 residues. The CDR3 DNA follows: TGCAGCGCGAAACGGGACAGGGGGCTAGAGCAGTACTTC. This codes for CSAKRDRGLEQYF.

The CDR3 here is CASSIDRGGTNQPQHF. The CDR3 DNA reads TGTGCCAGTAGTATAGATCGAGGCGGTACTAATCAGCCCCAGCATTTT. This sequence joins TRBV19 and TRBJ1-5; D remains unclear. Trimming removed 0 bases from V and 4 bases from J, with 13 bases in between. CDR1 LNHDA and CDR2 SQIVND come from the germline V gene (reference sequence). CDR3 length: 16 residues.

The rearrangement links TRBV6-2 or TRBV6-3 to TRBJ2-1; the match to TRBD1 covers 10 bases. J lost 7 bases, V lost 5 bases, and 8 bases had no gene match. Germline-derived CDR1 and CDR2 are MNHEY and SVGEGT. This CDR3 region has 15 residues. For the CDR3, the DNA is TGTGCCAGCAGTCGAGGGACAGGGGCGGGGAATGAGCAGTTCTTC. Its translation is CASSRGTGAGNEQFF.

The rearrangement uses TRBV6-1 and TRBJ1-2; D gene unclear. CDR1 and CDR2 from the germline V gene are MNHNS and SASEGT. V was shortened by 2 bases and J by 4 bases, with 8 bases between the two germline ends. The CDR3 covers 13 residues. The CDR3 loop is CASSEKFLYGYTF. The DNA of the CDR3 is TGTGCCAGCAGTGAAAAGTTCCTCTATGGCTACACCTTC.

J is TRBJ2-4 and V is TRBV15; D unclear. The CDR3 has 16 amino acids. Deletions cut 0 bases from V and 0 bases from J, with 9 bases between. Germline V gives CDR1 LNHNV, CDR2 YYDKDF (reference sequence). CDR3 sequence reads: CATSRDHVLAKNIQYF. The CDR3 region has the DNA TGTGCCACCAGCAGAGATCACGTGTTAGCCAAAAACATTCAGTACTTC.

This clone has a single count. The chain joins TRBV3-1 (or the pseudogene TRBV3-2) to TRBJ2-7; D assignment may be TRBD1 or TRBD2 (5 bases each). V was cut by 4 bases and J by 3 bases, with 16 bases left in between. This CDR3 is 15 amino acids long. The germline CDR1 and CDR2 sequences are LGHDT and YNNKEL (reference sequence). The CDR3 region is CASSLSGRFIYEQYF. The CDR3 DNA follows: TGTGCCAGCAGCCTCTCAGGGAGATTTATCTACGAGCAGTACTTC.

The genes are TRBV9 and TRBJ1-2; the D is unclear. V lost 0 bases and J lost 6, with 21 bases in between. This CDR3 region has 17 residues. Germline CDR1 is SGDLS and CDR2 is YYNGEE. The CDR3 reads CASSVASQLSSADGYTF. CDR3 coding DNA: TGTGCCAGCAGCGTAGCCAGTCAACTCAGTTCGGCGGATGGCTACACCTTC.

This rearrangement joins TRBV11-2 to TRBJ1-3; 8 nucleotides match TRBD1. With 6 bases clipped from V and 0 bases from J, the junction kept 7 bases outside the gene matches. The CDR3 has 16 residues. Germline V gene lookup returns CDR1 SGHAT and CDR2 FQNNGV. In DNA, the CDR3 is TGTGCCAGCAGGTTTGCAGGGGGCTTCTCTGGAAACACCATATATTTT. As protein: CASRFAGGFSGNTIYF.

V and J are TRBV6-2 or TRBV6-3 and TRBJ2-1; tentatively, D is TRBD2 (6 bases). Per the germline V gene, CDR1 is MNHEY and CDR2 is SVGEGT. The CDR3 covers 16 residues. The V end lost 5 bases, the J end lost 3 bases, and 17 bases lay between the germline ends. CDR3 residues: CASSNQEAGHYNEQFF. In DNA form, the CDR3 reads TGTGCCAGCAGTAACCAAGAAGCGGGCCACTACAATGAGCAGTTCTTC.

This clone was found once. The V and J genes are TRBV7-2 and TRBJ2-1; 11 nucleotides align to TRBD1. The V segment lost 6 bases and the J segment 7 bases; nucleotides outside the gene matches: 2. The CDR3 sequence is 13 residues long. Per germline, CDR1 SGHTA and CDR2 FQGNSA. The chain's CDR3 is CASRDRGRNEQFF. CDR3 sequence (DNA): TGTGCCAGCAGGGACAGGGGGCGTAATGAGCAGTTCTTC.

This clone has only one observation. The chain carries TRBV9 and TRBJ2-2, with a tentative D call TRBD2 (5 bases). Germline V gene lookup returns CDR1 SGDLS and CDR2 YYNGEE. V lost 4 bases and J 0 bases, leaving 10 bases between the germline ends. The CDR3 runs 15 residues. CDR3 loop: CASSHGETNTGELFF. In DNA form, the CDR3 reads TGTGCCAGCAGCCACGGGGAGACGAACACCGGGGAGCTGTTTTTT.

V and J are TRBV5-1 and TRBJ2-6; D might be TRBD1 (5 bases). CDR3 length: 17 residues. Germline values: CDR1 SGHRS, CDR2 YFSETQ. Trimming cost V 0 bases and J 0 bases, with 10 bases left between them. CDR3 protein: CASSLGGGPSGANVLTF. In DNA, the CDR3 is TGCGCCAGCAGCTTGGGGGGCGGACCCTCTGGGGCCAACGTCCTGACTTTC.

This clone has just one count. The V and J genes are TRBV10-3 and TRBJ2-1; possible D gene TRBD1, 5 bases. Germline CDR1 ENHRY, CDR2 SYGVKD. The V end was cut by 6 bases, the J end by 6 bases, with 12 bases between. This CDR3 region has 13 residues. The CDR3 loop reads CAIRDTDGNEQFF. The CDR3 region has the DNA TGTGCCATCAGGGACACGGACGGCAATGAGCAGTTCTTC.

This clone was found a few times. This chain uses TRBV7-2 with TRBJ1-3; D not resolved. V was trimmed by 2 bases and J by 3 bases, leaving 5 bases between them. The CDR3 covers 13 residues. The germline gives CDR1 SGHTA, CDR2 FQGNSA. The CDR3 here is CASSLSGGNTIYF. Here the CDR3 DNA reads TGTGCCAGCAGCTTAAGTGGTGGAAACACCATATATTTT.

V is TRBV25-1 and J is TRBJ2-5; D not certain. V shed 5 bases and J shed 6 bases, with 7 bases lying between them. This CDR3 spans 11 amino acids. CDR1 and CDR2 (germline): MGHDK, SYGVNS. The CDR3 is CASSYTKTQYF. CDR3 nucleotides: TGTGCCAGCAGTTATACTAAGACCCAGTACTTC.

V usage is TRBV9 and J usage is TRBJ1-2; 11 bases match TRBD1. CDR1 SGDLS and CDR2 YYNGEE come from the germline V gene. J gave up 4 bases and V 0 bases, and 8 bases lay outside the gene matches. This CDR3 contains 17 residues. Here the CDR3 reads CASSVGGQGELGYGYTF. The DNA for the CDR3 is TGTGCCAGCAGCGTAGGGGGACAGGGGGAATTAGGCTATGGCTACACCTTC. Drawing the rest from reference TRBV9 and TRBJ1-2, the complete variable domain is DSGVTQTPKHLITATGQRVTLRCSPRSGDLSVYWYQQSLDQGLQFLIQYYNGEERAKGNILERFSAQQFPDLHSELNLSSLELGDSALYFCASSVGGQGELGYGYTFGSGTRLTVV.

V and J are TRBV19 and TRBJ1-5, with D hard to call. Deletions cut 4 bases from V and 0 bases from J, with 4 bases between. Germline CDR1 is LNHDA and CDR2 is SQIVND (reference sequence). CDR3 length: 13 residues. This CDR3 is CASSNFSNQPQHF. As DNA, the CDR3 is TGTGCCAGTAGTAATTTTAGCAATCAGCCCCAGCATTTT. The full variable domain, completed using reference TRBV19 and TRBJ1-5, is DGGITQSPKYLFRKEGQNVTLSCEQNLNHDAMYWYRQDPGQGLRLIYYSQIVNDFQKGDIAEGYSVSREKKESFPLTVTSAQKNPTAFYLCASSNFSNQPQHFGDGTRLSIL.

This clone turned up a few times. The rearrangement joins TRBV24-1 to TRBJ2-6, with TRBD1 matching 7 bases. Germline-derived CDR1 and CDR2 are KGHDR and SFDVKD. V trimming: 4 bases; J trimming: 4 bases; junction bases outside the gene matches: 6. The CDR3 runs to 16 residues. The CDR3 is CATSDPTGEGANVLTF. Here the CDR3 DNA reads TGTGCCACCAGTGACCCCACAGGGGAAGGGGCCAACGTCCTGACTTTC.

This clone was detected once. The chain links TRBV30 to TRBJ1-4; D is unclear. V was clipped by 0 bases and J by 4 bases, with 15 bases between them. CDR3 length: 16 residues. The V gene's germline CDR1 is GTSNPN and CDR2 SVGIG (reference sequence). The CDR3 DNA reads TGTGCCTGGAGTGTACTTGGAGCTGGGAATAATGAAAAACTGTTTTTT. The encoded protein is CAWSVLGAGNNEKLFF.

V gene TRBV7-2 combines with J gene TRBJ1-2, with D perhaps TRBD1 (6 bases). Trimming cost V 2 bases and J 2 bases, with 9 bases left between them. The CDR3 totals 14 residues. CDR1 SGHTA and CDR2 FQGNSA come from the germline V gene. The CDR3 DNA follows: TGTGCCAGCAGCTTATGGGGGCGGAACTATGGCTACACCTTC. Protein product: CASSLWGRNYGYTF.

This clone was recorded once. The V and J genes are TRBV19 and TRBJ1-1; D call uncertain. This CDR3 comprises 13 residues. CDR1 is LNHDA and CDR2 is SQIVND in the germline V gene (reference sequence). V dropped 4 bases and J dropped 0 bases, with 6 bases sitting between them. As DNA, the CDR3 is TGTGCCAGTAGTACTGGGATGAACACTGAAGCTTTCTTT. It codes for CASSTGMNTEAFF.

This CDR3 reads CASSQVAQTKAFF. For the CDR3, the DNA is TGTGCCAGCAGCCAAGTCGCGCAGACTAAAGCTTTCTTT. This chain joins TRBV14 and TRBJ1-1; no clear D gene. V dropped 1 base and J dropped 9 bases, with 12 bases sitting between them. CDR3 length: 13 residues. Germline lookup yields CDR1 SGHDN and CDR2 FVKESK.

The chain combines TRBV30 with TRBJ1-3, with 7 bases matching TRBD1. Germline CDR1 is GTSNPN and CDR2 is SVGIG (reference sequence). The V gene end was trimmed by 6 bases and the J gene end by 0 bases; junction bases not matched to a gene: 8. This CDR3 has 15 residues. The CDR3: CACHPGGISGNTIYF. DNA of the CDR3: TGTGCCTGCCACCCAGGGGGAATCTCTGGAAACACCATATATTTT.

The chain carries TRBV7-3 and TRBJ2-1; no reliable D call. There are 13 residues in the CDR3. V lost 1 base to trimming and J lost 6 bases, with 7 bases between them. Per germline, CDR1 SGHTA and CDR2 FQGTGA. The DNA for the CDR3 is TGTGCCAGCAGCTTAATAGGCACCAATGAGCAGTTCTTC. Its translation is CASSLIGTNEQFF.

The chain couples TRBV3-1 (or the pseudogene TRBV3-2) to TRBJ2-7; D may correspond to TRBD1 or TRBD2 (5 bases each). V was cut by 4 bases and J by 7 bases, with 17 bases left in between. This CDR3 has 14 residues. CDR1 and CDR2 (germline): LGHDT, YNNKEL (reference sequence). Here the CDR3 DNA reads TGTGCCAGCAGCCCCTTAGAGGGGCGAGGTGAGCAGTACTTC. It encodes CASSPLEGRGEQYF.

A remark on this clone: Other DNA sequences in this sample translate to the same CDR3. V usage is TRBV10-3 and J usage is TRBJ2-3; possibly TRBD1 for D (5 bases). The V and J ends lost 0 bases and 0 bases respectively, with 10 bases between them. This CDR3 has 16 amino acids. Germline lookup yields CDR1 ENHRY and CDR2 SYGVKD. Here the CDR3 reads CAISESDRGSTDTQYF. CDR3 DNA sequence: TGTGCCATCAGTGAGTCTGACAGAGGAAGCACAGATACGCAGTATTTT.

This clone was picked up many times. The CDR3 DNA reads TGTGCCAGCAGCTTAGATTTCCGAGGGGGTAACACTGAAGCTTTCTTT. It yields the protein CASSLDFRGGNTEAFF. V is TRBV11-2 and J is TRBJ1-1; D perhaps matches TRBD1 (6 bases). Germline CDR1 SGHAT, CDR2 FQNNGV. V was shortened by 0 bases and J by 2 bases, with 13 bases between the two germline ends. The CDR3 has 16 amino acids.

V gene TRBV27 combines with J gene TRBJ1-1; TRBD1 matches at 7 bases. Germline V gives CDR1 MNHEY, CDR2 SMNVEV (reference sequence). This CDR3 comprises 18 residues. Trimming cost V 2 bases and J 1 base; bases outside gene matches: 13. CDR3 nucleotides: TGTGCCAGCAGTTTAAGTCTTCTGGCGGGACAGAAGAACACTGAAGCTTTCTTT. Translating it yields CASSLSLLAGQKNTEAFF.

The chain uses TRBV6-6 and TRBJ2-2; 9 bases are a match to TRBD2. The ends lost 10 bases at V and 1 base at J; junction bases unmatched: 4. Germline V gene sequence: CDR1 MNHNY, CDR2 SVGAGI (reference sequence). The CDR3 contains 14 residues. For the CDR3, the DNA is TGTGCCACTAGCGGGATCCAGAACACCGGGGAGCTGTTTTTT. Protein product: CATSGIQNTGELFF.